This T cell receptor beta chain was captured by sequencing in a study of blood T cell repertoires in COVID-19. Study-wide background: Material from acute and convalescent COVID-19 was sourced from the United States, Italy and Spain. PBMCs, B-cell-depleted T cells, or T cells provided the cDNA or gDNA that made up the material.

The CDR3 runs to 13 residues. The germline V gene encodes CDR1 SQVTM and CDR2 ANQGSEA. V shed 6 bases and J 2 bases; nucleotides not matched to a gene: 7. As handled by the study authors: Estimates of nucleated cell counts were drawn from the amplification of reference gene primers. Method: immunoSEQ multiplex PCR; TCRdb's copy keeps in-frame clones and lacks some. The D gene and trimming were derived from the DNA, and the V and J assignments and clone size from that table. The sample includes some 240,000 clones, approximately 90% of them seen just once. The chain recombines TRBV29-1 with TRBJ2-7; 7 bases align to TRBD1. Sequencing input: peripheral blood. The clonotype was recovered from a man aged 60 to 75 with COVID-19, enrolled during active disease. As DNA, the CDR3 is TGCAGCGTACTCCGGGACAGCACCTACGAGCAGTACTTC. Translating it yields CSVLRDSTYEQYF.